This is a list of T cell receptor beta chains from one sample in a study of CD8+CD57+ T cells in acquired aplastic anemia. MiXCR was run by TCRdb on the reads, yielding one entry per CDR3 protein. Among 150,000 or so distinct CDR3 sequences listed, around 48% were seen once. Sequencing used sorted CD4+, CD8+, or CD8+CD57+ T cells (not recorded which) from PBMCs. The origin of the receptors is a human donor with aplastic anemia. Both conserved end residues are part of each CDR3. The D gene is left open where the match is weak. Only part of the rows carry a size: once, few, many, or a class if the clone is expanded.

v_call: TRBV2
d_call: -
clone_size: many
j_call: TRBJ1-2
cdr3_nt: TGTGCCAGCAGTGAATTAACAGCCAGCTATGGCTACACCTTC
cdr3_aa: CASSELTASYGYTF

v_call: TRBV5-4
d_call: TRBD2
clone_size: -
j_call: TRBJ2-1
cdr3_nt: TGTGCCAGCAGCTCAAAACTTAGCGGGGTGTACAATGAGCAGGTCTTC
cdr3_aa: CASSSKLSGVYNEQVF

v_call: TRBV6-2/TRBV6-3
d_call: -
clone_size: -
j_call: TRBJ2-2
cdr3_nt: TGTGCCAGCAGTTACACCCGGCCAACCGGGGAGCTGTTTTTT
cdr3_aa: CASSYTRPTGELFF

v_call: TRBV2
d_call: -
clone_size: -
j_call: TRBJ1-5
cdr3_nt: TGTGCCAGCAGTTTAAACGAGGGGAATCAGCCCCAGCATTTT
cdr3_aa: CASSLNEGNQPQHF

v_call: TRBV29-1
d_call: -
clone_size: -
j_call: TRBJ1-4
cdr3_nt: TGCAGCGTTGACAGGAATGAAAAACTGTTTTTT
cdr3_aa: CSVDRNEKLFF

v_call: TRBV9
d_call: TRBD2
clone_size: many
j_call: TRBJ2-7
cdr3_nt: TGTGCCAGCAGCGCGAGCGGCACTAGCGAAACCTACGAGCAGTACTTC
cdr3_aa: CASSASGTSETYEQYF

v_call: TRBV7-3
d_call: -
clone_size: many
j_call: TRBJ2-2
cdr3_nt: TGTGCCAGCAGCTCCCTCGGTGGGAGGATCGGGGAGCTGTTTTTT
cdr3_aa: CASSSLGGRIGELFF

v_call: TRBV19
d_call: -
clone_size: many
j_call: TRBJ1-5
cdr3_nt: TGTGCCAGTTTAGGAAGGGCGGCGCAGCCCCAGCATTTT
cdr3_aa: CASLGRAAQPQHF

v_call: TRBV10-2
d_call: TRBD2
clone_size: -
j_call: TRBJ2-7
cdr3_nt: TGCGCCAGCAGTGACTTACTAGCGGGGGATGCCTACGAGCAGTACTTC
cdr3_aa: CASSDLLAGDAYEQYF

v_call: TRBV4-1
d_call: TRBD1
clone_size: -
j_call: TRBJ1-2
cdr3_nt: TGCGCCAGCAGCCAAGGAGAGGCCGGGACAGGGCTTGCCTATGGCTACACCTTC
cdr3_aa: CASSQGEAGTGLAYGYTF

v_call: TRBV20-1
d_call: -
clone_size: -
j_call: TRBJ1-3
cdr3_nt: TGCAGTGCCCCTATCAGCTCTGGAAACACCATATATTTT
cdr3_aa: CSAPISSGNTIYF

v_call: TRBV20-1
d_call: TRBD2
clone_size: -
j_call: TRBJ2-1
cdr3_nt: TGCAGTGCTAGAGCTAGCGGGAGCCGCGAGCAGTTCTTC
cdr3_aa: CSARASGSREQFF

v_call: TRBV5-1
d_call: -
clone_size: few
j_call: TRBJ2-2
cdr3_nt: TGCACCAGCAGCTTAACAGGAAACACCGGGGAGCTGTTTTTT
cdr3_aa: CTSSLTGNTGELFF

v_call: TRBV24-1
d_call: -
clone_size: many
j_call: TRBJ2-7
cdr3_nt: TGTGCCACCAGTGATTCAGACAGTTACGAGCAGTACTTC
cdr3_aa: CATSDSDSYEQYF

v_call: TRBV2
d_call: TRBD1
clone_size: -
j_call: TRBJ2-7
cdr3_nt: TGTGCCAGCAGTGAAACAACAGGGGGGAGAACCTACGAGCAGTACTTC
cdr3_aa: CASSETTGGRTYEQYF

v_call: TRBV11-1
d_call: -
clone_size: -
j_call: TRBJ1-1
cdr3_nt: TGTGCCAGCTCCCCCACGGGCCTGGGGGCAAACACTGAAGCTTTCTTT
cdr3_aa: CASSPTGLGANTEAFF

v_call: TRBV5-4
d_call: -
clone_size: -
j_call: TRBJ1-6
cdr3_nt: TGTGCCAGCAGCCGGGGCGGGGGCAATAATTCACCCCTCCACTTT
cdr3_aa: CASSRGGGNNSPLHF

v_call: TRBV25-1
d_call: TRBD1
clone_size: -
j_call: TRBJ1-4
cdr3_nt: TGTGCCAGCAATGAGAACAGGGGCCGAGGAGGGGAAAAACTGTTTTTT
cdr3_aa: CASNENRGRGGEKLFF

v_call: TRBV30
d_call: TRBD1
clone_size: few
j_call: TRBJ1-1
cdr3_nt: TGTGCCTGGGGGACAGGGATGAACACTGAAGCTTTCTTT
cdr3_aa: CAWGTGMNTEAFF

v_call: TRBV29-1
d_call: -
clone_size: -
j_call: TRBJ1-2
cdr3_nt: TGCAGCGTTGGGAGGGCGGAGGACGGCTACACCTTC
cdr3_aa: CSVGRAEDGYTF

v_call: TRBV29-1
d_call: -
clone_size: -
j_call: TRBJ2-1
cdr3_nt: TGCAGCGCGCGGGCGGGAGAGCAGTTCTTC
cdr3_aa: CSARAGEQFF

v_call: TRBV25-1
d_call: -
clone_size: -
j_call: TRBJ2-3
cdr3_nt: TGTGCCAGCAGTATATTTGCCATGGGAACAGATACGCAGTATTTT
cdr3_aa: CASSIFAMGTDTQYF

v_call: TRBV7-6
d_call: -
clone_size: few
j_call: TRBJ1-1
cdr3_nt: TGTGCCAGCAGCTTACAGCCGAACACTGAAGCTTTCTTT
cdr3_aa: CASSLQPNTEAFF

v_call: TRBV6-2/TRBV6-3
d_call: TRBD1
clone_size: few
j_call: TRBJ1-5
cdr3_nt: TGTGCCAGCAGTTATGCCCAGGGGGCGGGTAACAATCAGCCCCAGCATTTT
cdr3_aa: CASSYAQGAGNNQPQHF

v_call: TRBV11-2
d_call: TRBD2
clone_size: -
j_call: TRBJ2-7
cdr3_nt: TGTGCCAGCAGCTTACGGTCGGGTAGCGGGACCTACGAGCAGTACTTC
cdr3_aa: CASSLRSGSGTYEQYF

v_call: TRBV12-3/TRBV12-4
d_call: TRBD1
clone_size: many
j_call: TRBJ1-5
cdr3_nt: TGTGCCAGCAGTTTCGAGACAGGGGCCGGTCAGCCCCAGCATTTT
cdr3_aa: CASSFETGAGQPQHF

v_call: TRBV12-3/TRBV12-4
d_call: -
clone_size: -
j_call: TRBJ2-4
cdr3_nt: TGTGCCAGCAGTTTTAGACTGGCCAAAAACATTCAGTACTTC
cdr3_aa: CASSFRLAKNIQYF

v_call: TRBV2
d_call: -
clone_size: few
j_call: TRBJ2-7
cdr3_nt: TGTGCCAGCAGTGAAAGGGGTAATATCCACGAGCAGTACTTC
cdr3_aa: CASSERGNIHEQYF

v_call: TRBV7-2
d_call: TRBD1
clone_size: few
j_call: TRBJ1-6
cdr3_nt: TGTGCCAGCAGCTTGGGGGACAGGGATAATTCACCCCTCCACTTT
cdr3_aa: CASSLGDRDNSPLHF

v_call: TRBV19
d_call: -
clone_size: many
j_call: TRBJ1-3
cdr3_nt: TGTGCCAGTAGTATATTAGCAGGGGATGGAAACACCATATATTTT
cdr3_aa: CASSILAGDGNTIYF

v_call: TRBV7-7
d_call: -
clone_size: -
j_call: TRBJ2-1
cdr3_nt: TGTGCTAGCAGCAAACGACACGGGGATGAGCAGTTCTTC
cdr3_aa: CASSKRHGDEQFF

v_call: TRBV29-1
d_call: -
clone_size: once
j_call: TRBJ1-1
cdr3_nt: TGCAGTGCTAGAGACTATACTGAAGCTTTCTTT
cdr3_aa: CSARDYTEAFF

v_call: TRBV11-1
d_call: -
clone_size: -
j_call: TRBJ2-1
cdr3_nt: TGTGCCAGCACCCTCAAGGCGGACCCCTCCTACAATGAGCAGTTCTTC
cdr3_aa: CASTLKADPSYNEQFF

v_call: TRBV11-2
d_call: -
clone_size: -
j_call: TRBJ2-1
cdr3_nt: TGTGCCAGCAGCCTAAGGACTCTCACCAATGAGCAGTTCTTC
cdr3_aa: CASSLRTLTNEQFF

v_call: TRBV4-2
d_call: -
clone_size: -
j_call: TRBJ2-1
cdr3_nt: TGTGCCAGCAGCCCTTACCCGGGCGGAACAGCCGTCCGGGTCTTC
cdr3_aa: CASSPYPGGTAVRVF

v_call: TRBV10-3
d_call: -
clone_size: many
j_call: TRBJ1-5
cdr3_nt: TGTGCCATCACCAGGGACCCCGTGAATCAGCCCCAGCATTTT
cdr3_aa: CAITRDPVNQPQHF

v_call: TRBV27
d_call: -
clone_size: few
j_call: TRBJ1-3
cdr3_nt: TGTGCCAGCAGTTGGAACGGGGGCTCTGGAAACACCATATATTTT
cdr3_aa: CASSWNGGSGNTIYF

v_call: TRBV7-6
d_call: -
clone_size: -
j_call: TRBJ1-4
cdr3_nt: TGCGCCAGCAGCTCGGACTGTACTAACGCCAGACTGTTTTTT
cdr3_aa: CASSSDCTNARLFF

v_call: TRBV7-6
d_call: TRBD1
clone_size: -
j_call: TRBJ1-6
cdr3_nt: TGTGCCGGCAGCCCGGGGACAGCGACCAATTCACCCCTCCACTTT
cdr3_aa: CAGSPGTATNSPLHF

v_call: TRBV18
d_call: -
clone_size: few
j_call: TRBJ1-1
cdr3_nt: TGTGCCAGCTCATTAAGCAGGGGAATTGAAGCTTTCTTT
cdr3_aa: CASSLSRGIEAFF

v_call: TRBV2
d_call: -
clone_size: many
j_call: TRBJ1-1
cdr3_nt: TGTGCCAGCAGGGGCCCACAGAAGAACACTGAAGCTTTCTTT
cdr3_aa: CASRGPQKNTEAFF

v_call: TRBV6-1
d_call: -
clone_size: many
j_call: TRBJ2-3
cdr3_nt: TGTGCCAGCAGTCTACGTGTAGTTTCAGATACGCAGTATTTT
cdr3_aa: CASSLRVVSDTQYF

v_call: TRBV12-3/TRBV12-4
d_call: -
clone_size: -
j_call: TRBJ2-4
cdr3_nt: TGTGCCAGCAGACATTTAGCCAAAAACATTCAGTACTTC
cdr3_aa: CASRHLAKNIQYF

v_call: TRBV24-1
d_call: TRBD2
clone_size: many
j_call: TRBJ2-1
cdr3_nt: TGTGCCACCAGTGATCGTGCGGGAGCGGTTGGGAATGAGCAGTTCTTC
cdr3_aa: CATSDRAGAVGNEQFF

v_call: TRBV12-3/TRBV12-4
d_call: TRBD1
clone_size: -
j_call: TRBJ1-1
cdr3_nt: TGTGCCAGCAGTAGGGACAGGGTAACTGGTCGGGACACTGAAGCTTTCTTT
cdr3_aa: CASSRDRVTGRDTEAFF